This is a list of T cell receptor beta chains from one sample in a study of T cells in tumors after PD-1 blockade. TCRdb keeps only in-frame clones here, not all; method: immunoSEQ multiplex PCR. The sample holds 20,000 to 25,000 clones, 78% seen once. The specimen comprised PBMCs, sampled before anti-PD-1 treatment. These receptors all come from a human donor with basal cell carcinoma. CDR3s include the opening cysteine and the closing phenylalanine or tryptophan. A D gene is named only where the DNA matches it firmly. Size values are once, few and many counts, or a class for expanded clones, and some rows have none.

j_call,clone_size,v_call,d_call,cdr3_aa,cdr3_nt
TRBJ2-1,-,TRBV2,-,CPSSYGGAGLGSSYNEQFF,TGTCCCAGCAGTTATGGGGGGGCGGGGTTGGGGAGCTCCTACAATGAGCAGTTCTTC
TRBJ2-3,-,TRBV9,TRBD2,CASSPGVAGSTDTQYF,TGTGCCAGCAGCCCGGGGGTAGCGGGTAGCACAGATACGCAGTATTTT
TRBJ2-7,-,TRBV28,-,CASSLLGKAGTHEQYF,TGTGCCAGCAGTTTACTAGGGAAGGCGGGTACCCACGAGCAGTACTTC
TRBJ2-7,medium-sized,TRBV18,TRBD2,CASSPSPLAGEGGEQYF,TGTGCCAGCTCACCATCCCCCCTAGCGGGAGAGGGTGGCGAGCAGTACTTC
TRBJ2-3,-,TRBV5-1,-,CASSLEQGLDGQYF,TGCGCCAGCAGCTTGGAACAGGGACTCGACGGGCAGTATTTT
TRBJ2-7,few,TRBV18,TRBD1,CASSPPGTGAVYEQYF,TGTGCCAGCTCACCACCCGGGACAGGCGCCGTCTACGAGCAGTACTTC
TRBJ1-1,once,TRBV7-2,-,CASSLFSGQLNTEAFF,TGTGCCAGCAGCTTATTTTCTGGACAGCTGAACACTGAAGCTTTCTTT
TRBJ1-6,-,TRBV4-3,-,CASSQDLPGAAYNSPLHF,TGCGCCAGCAGCCAAGACCTCCCGGGGGCGGCCTATAATTCACCCCTCCACTTT
TRBJ1-1,-,TRBV29-1,-,CSGTQGFDTEAFF,TGCAGCGGCACTCAGGGGTTCGACACTGAAGCTTTCTTT
TRBJ1-1,once,TRBV15,TRBD1,CATSTGTGVNTEAFF,TGTGCCACCAGCACGGGGACAGGGGTGAACACTGAAGCTTTCTTT
TRBJ2-2,-,TRBV6-4,-,CASTDPNTGELFF,TGTGCCAGCACGGACCCGAACACCGGGGAGCTGTTTTTT
TRBJ2-1,few,TRBV5-1,TRBD2,CASSLGTSGSFLHEQFF,TGCGCCAGCAGCCTCGGGACTAGCGGGAGCTTCTTACATGAGCAGTTCTTC
TRBJ1-5,-,TRBV6-5,TRBD1,CASRHGTGPGQPQHF,TGTGCCAGCAGACATGGGACAGGCCCAGGGCAGCCCCAGCATTTT
TRBJ2-4,-,TRBV7-9,-,CASSPQGGAKNIQYF,TGTGCCAGCAGCCCCCAGGGGGGGGCCAAAAACATTCAGTACTTC
TRBJ2-1,-,TRBV15,-,CATSRDRRAGQRGEQFF,TGTGCCACCAGCAGAGATAGGAGAGCGGGACAGCGGGGTGAGCAGTTCTTC
TRBJ2-1,-,TRBV24-1,-,CATSDPQGAGATSNEQFF,TGTGCCACCAGTGACCCCCAAGGGGCAGGGGCCACAAGCAATGAGCAGTTCTTC
TRBJ1-1,few,TRBV7-9,-,CASSLQLNTEAFF,TGTGCCAGCAGCCTTCAGCTGAACACTGAAGCTTTCTTT
TRBJ1-6,-,TRBV6-1,-,CASSDLAGSDSPLHF,TGTGCCAGCAGTGACCTCGCTGGGTCCGATTCACCCCTCCACTTT
TRBJ2-2,few,TRBV10-3,TRBD1,CAIASTGGRDTGELFF,TGTGCCATCGCCAGTACAGGGGGCCGGGACACCGGGGAGCTGTTTTTT
TRBJ2-1,few,TRBV11-1,TRBD2,CASSLGLAASYNEQFF,TGTGCCAGCAGCTTAGGACTAGCGGCTTCCTACAATGAGCAGTTCTTC
TRBJ2-5,-,TRBV15,TRBD2,CATSRDRGGPETQYF,TGTGCCACCAGCAGAGATCGGGGGGGTCCTGAGACCCAGTACTTC
TRBJ2-2,-,TRBV7-6,-,CASTLVSGAANTGELFF,TGTGCCAGCACCCTAGTATCAGGGGCCGCGAACACCGGGGAGCTGTTTTTT
TRBJ2-3,few,TRBV9,-,CASSARTSTDTQYF,TGTGCCAGCAGCGCCCGGACTAGCACAGATACGCAGTATTTT
TRBJ2-5,-,TRBV20-1,TRBD2,CSASDGRGGRETQYF,TGCAGTGCTAGTGACGGGAGGGGGGGGAGAGAGACCCAGTACTTC
TRBJ2-7,-,TRBV19,TRBD1,CASSIGLPGQTTYEQYF,TGTGCCAGTAGTATAGGGCTACCGGGACAGACAACCTACGAGCAGTACTTC
TRBJ2-1,-,TRBV6-4,-,CASSEKGRYNEQFF,TGTGCCAGCAGTGAAAAGGGCCGGTACAATGAGCAGTTCTTC
TRBJ2-7,-,TRBV30,-,CAWSVRRLPTIYEQYF,TGTGCCTGGAGTGTACGCCGGCTGCCCACCATCTACGAGCAGTACTTC
TRBJ2-5,-,TRBV18,-,CASSPPSGSGQETQYF,TGTGCCAGCTCACCACCGAGCGGCTCGGGACAAGAGACCCAGTACTTC
TRBJ2-7,-,TRBV24-1,TRBD1,CATSDLSRGTYEQYF,TGTGCCACCAGTGATTTGAGCAGGGGGACCTACGAGCAGTACTTC
TRBJ1-4,-,TRBV27,-,CASSSQGTLSNEKLFF,TGTGCCAGCAGTTCTCAGGGGACACTATCTAATGAAAAACTGTTTTTT
TRBJ1-2,-,TRBV28,TRBD1,CASTGQGGDGYTF,TGTGCCAGCACCGGACAGGGGGGTGATGGCTACACCTTC
TRBJ2-1,large,TRBV10-3,-,CAISVGNEQFF,TGTGCCATCAGTGTGGGGAATGAGCAGTTCTTC
TRBJ1-1,-,TRBV5-4,-,CASSLAEQSPVAEAFF,TGTGCCAGCAGCTTGGCCGAGCAGTCCCCTGTAGCTGAAGCTTTCTTT
TRBJ1-2,-,TRBV5-4,-,CASSLTGTYGYTF,TGTGCCAGCAGCTTGACAGGGACCTATGGCTACACCTTC
TRBJ2-1,-,TRBV6-4,TRBD2,CASSQTSGGYNEQFF,TGTGCCAGCAGCCAAACTAGCGGGGGTTACAATGAGCAGTTCTTC
TRBJ1-1,-,TRBV5-1,-,CASSLAVSSGVGGTEAFF,TGCGCCAGCAGCTTGGCTGTATCTTCGGGGGTGGGCGGCACTGAAGCTTTCTTT
TRBJ2-1,-,TRBV2,TRBD2,CPRCHGGAREGSSYNEQFF,TGTCCCCGCTGTCACGGGGGGGCGCGGGAGGGGAGCTCCTACAATGAGCAGTTCTTC
TRBJ1-4,-,TRBV24-1,-,CATQASPREKLFF,TGTGCCACCCAGGCATCCCCTCGAGAAAAACTGTTTTTT
TRBJ2-3,-,TRBV5-1,TRBD2,CASSPRLAGGPRSSTDTQYF,TGCGCCAGCAGTCCCCGACTAGCGGGAGGGCCGCGATCTAGCACAGATACGCAGTATTTT
TRBJ1-2,-,TRBV7-2,TRBD1,CASSARQGYDGYTF,TGTGCCAGCAGCGCACGACAGGGGTACGATGGCTACACCTTC
TRBJ1-4,-,TRBV6-6,-,CASRDSGTPGEKLFF,TGTGCCAGCAGGGACTCCGGGACACCAGGGGAAAAACTGTTTTTT
TRBJ2-7,-,TRBV28,-,CASTNSGVRIYEQYF,TGTGCCAGCACCAACTCGGGCGTGCGTATCTACGAGCAGTACTTC
TRBJ1-1,-,TRBV5-1,-,CASRPGPTEAFF,TGCGCCAGCAGACCTGGGCCAACTGAAGCTTTCTTT
TRBJ2-7,-,TRBV11-3,-,CASSLDHGDEQYF,TGTGCCAGCAGCTTAGATCACGGGGACGAGCAGTACTTC
TRBJ2-7,-,TRBV6-5,-,CASKPGPSNRYEQYF,TGTGCCAGCAAGCCGGGACCCAGCAACCGCTACGAGCAGTACTTC
TRBJ1-1,-,TRBV7-9,-,CASSRSGNTEAFF,TGTGCCAGCAGCCGCTCGGGGAACACTGAAGCTTTCTTT
TRBJ2-1,-,TRBV2,-,CASRDGWAGAGSSYNEQFF,TGTGCCAGCCGTGATGGGTGGGCGGGGGCGGGGAGCTCCTACAATGAGCAGTTCTTC
TRBJ2-7,once,TRBV6-5,-,CASSYLGQQYF,TGTGCCAGCAGTTACCTGGGCCAGCAGTACTTC
TRBJ2-2,-,TRBV2,TRBD2,CASGGLGIIGELFF,TGTGCCAGCGGGGGACTAGGGATAATCGGGGAGCTGTTTTTT
TRBJ2-2,-,TRBV9,TRBD1,CASSLRDRGFAGELFF,TGTGCCAGCAGCCTTCGGGACAGGGGTTTTGCCGGGGAGCTGTTTTTT
TRBJ2-1,-,TRBV2,-,CATSEGGAGVGSSYNEQFF,TGTGCCACCAGTGAGGGGGGGGCGGGGGTGGGGAGCTCCTACAATGAGCAGTTCTTC